Each of the 15 T cell receptor beta chains below was sequenced from the same sample in a study of regulatory T cells in long-lasting Graves disease. Time point noted: persistent/refractory GD, antithyroid drugs over 5 years with positive TRAb. Preparation of the TCR library used RNA extracted from PBMCs. Through Arm-PCR of CDR3 regions and iRepertoire HTBI primers, TCR beta libraries were built. TCRdb reanalysed the multiplex PCR reads using MiXCR and keeps one entry per CDR3 protein. The sample lists about 470,000 distinct CDR3 sequences, roughly 20% seen once, with roughly 8% in the top ten. Sequences were derived from peripheral blood mononuclear cells (PBMCs), sampled when the disease was refractory, from a patient treated with antithyroid drugs. The receptors shown here come from a female donor with Graves disease.

There are a few counts of this clonotype. The rearrangement links TRBV5-1 to TRBJ2-7; no clear D. The CDR3 runs to 14 residues. Trimming left V 4 bases short and J 5 bases short, with 16 bases between. Per the germline V gene, CDR1 is SGHRS and CDR2 is YFSETQ. The CDR3 DNA follows: TGCGCCAGCAGCCCACACAGAGTAACGGACGAGCAGTACTTC. Encoded protein: CASSPHRVTDEQYF.

In its sample, this clonotype was seen many times. The rearrangement joins TRBV27 to TRBJ2-7, with D tentatively TRBD2 (6 bases). The V end lost 5 bases, the J end lost 4 bases, and 15 bases lay between the germline ends. Germline lookup yields CDR1 MNHEY and CDR2 SMNVEV (reference sequence). This CDR3 spans 14 amino acids. CDR3 sequence (DNA): TGTGCCAGCAGTCGGGACTCGGTACTTTACGAGCAGTACTTC. This encodes CASSRDSVLYEQYF.

This clonotype was recorded a few times. DNA of the CDR3: TGTGCCAGCAGCCCTACCAGGGCGACCGCATCCTACGAGCAGTACTTC. It translates to CASSPTRATASYEQYF. V and J are TRBV3-1 and TRBJ2-7, with D perhaps TRBD1 (5 bases). The germline V and J ends were trimmed by 4 bases and 1 base, with 17 bases remaining between them. This CDR3 is 16 amino acids long. Germline CDR1 and CDR2: LGHDT and YNNKEL (reference sequence).

This clonotype appeared many times. The chain has TRBV2 and TRBJ2-7; 9 bases are shared with TRBD1. The CDR3 is made up of 15 amino acids. CDR1 and CDR2 from the germline V gene are SNHLY and FYNNEI. V was clipped by 4 bases and J by 0 bases; unmatched bases: 4. The CDR3 spells CASSVGTGFSYEQYF. Written as DNA, the CDR3 is TGTGCCAGCAGTGTGGGGACAGGGTTCTCCTACGAGCAGTACTTC.

This clonotype was picked up many times. The V call is TRBV6-1, the J call TRBJ2-7; D is undetermined. V lost 9 bases and J 0 bases, leaving 12 bases between the germline ends. The CDR3 is 13 amino acids. Germline CDR1 reads MNHNS; CDR2 reads SASEGT. DNA for the CDR3: TGTGCCAGTGATGGACGGTACTCCTACGAGCAGTACTTC. Translated, it gives CASDGRYSYEQYF.

Ten or more counts support this clonotype. This chain uses TRBV14 with TRBJ2-5, with 11 bases identical to TRBD2. CDR3 length: 16 residues. The trim removed 1 base at V and 2 bases at J, leaving 3 bases unmatched. Germline CDR1 reads SGHDN; CDR2 reads FVKESK. CDR3 coding DNA: TGTGCCAGCAGCCAAGTACTAGCGGGGGTGCAAGAGACCCAGTACTTC. Translation gives CASSQVLAGVQETQYF.

This clonotype was detected once. The chain recombines TRBV6-2 or TRBV6-3 with TRBJ2-3; tentative D call: TRBD1 (5 bases). The CDR3 length is 15 residues. Trimming removed 5 bases at V and 2 bases at J, with 14 bases between. Germline assignment: CDR1 MNHEY and CDR2 SVGEGT. The CDR3 sequence: CASSEYRRITDTQYF. The CDR3 region has the DNA TGTGCCAGCAGTGAATACAGGAGAATCACAGATACGCAGTATTTT.

V usage is TRBV6-1 and J usage is TRBJ2-5, with D possibly being TRBD1 (5 bases). Germline CDR1 MNHNS, CDR2 SASEGT. V shed 8 bases and J shed 4 bases, with 11 bases lying between them. The CDR3 has 12 residues. CDR3 DNA: TGTGCCAGCCCCCAGGGTTCAGAGACCCAGTACTTC. It encodes CASPQGSETQYF.

In its sample, this clonotype was seen a few times. The chain is built from TRBV7-2 and TRBJ1-2; the D gene is possibly TRBD1 (5 bases). V was cut by 1 base and J by 4 bases, with 10 bases left in between. Germline values: CDR1 SGHTA, CDR2 FQGNSA. The CDR3 is made up of 14 amino acids. The CDR3 loop is CASSLVDGGYGYTF. CDR3 sequence (DNA): TGTGCCAGCAGCTTAGTCGACGGGGGCTATGGCTACACCTTC. Based on the CDR3 plus reference TRBV7-2 and TRBJ1-2, the full variable domain is GAGVSQSPSNKVTEKGKDVELRCDPISGHTALYWYRQSLGQGLEFLIYFQGNSAPDKSGLPSDRFSAERTGGSVSTLTIQRTQQEDSAVYLCASSLVDGGYGYTFGSGTRLTVV.

Of note for this clonotype: Given a much more abundant clone one base away, this may be a read error. The chain joins TRBV20-1 to TRBJ1-2; no reliable D call. The CDR3 runs to 14 residues. V gave up 3 bases and J gave up 0 bases, with 11 bases separating them. The germline V gene encodes CDR1 DFQATT and CDR2 SNEGSKA (reference sequence). CDR3: CSARARGSNYGYTF. The CDR3 DNA sequence: TGCAGTGCTAGGGCTCGGGGATCTAACTATGGCTACACCTTC.

The sample holds a few counts of this clonotype. The rearrangement uses TRBV29-1 and TRBJ1-1; 7 bases line up with TRBD1. The ends lost 6 bases at V and 5 bases at J; junction bases unmatched: 18. CDR1 SQVTM and CDR2 ANQGSEA come from the germline V gene. The CDR3 spans 16 residues. CDR3 sequence: CSVQGIGGPGETEAFF. The CDR3 bases are TGCAGCGTACAGGGGATAGGAGGCCCTGGAGAGACTGAAGCTTTCTTT.

This clonotype came up many times. This sequence joins TRBV29-1 and TRBJ1-1; TRBD1 is a possible D gene (5 bases). This CDR3 has 13 residues. Germline-derived CDR1 and CDR2 are SQVTM and ANQGSEA. Trimming stripped 7 bases from V and 4 bases from J, with 16 bases between. The CDR3 nucleotides read TGCAGCGCCCGAGGGGAGGGAAGCACTGAAGCTTTCTTT. Translation: CSARGEGSTEAFF.

Many counts were recorded for this clonotype. V gene TRBV6-1 combines with J gene TRBJ1-1; no clear D gene. V lost 5 bases to trimming and J lost 2 bases, with 15 bases between them. This CDR3 is built from 15 residues. In germline, CDR1 is MNHNS, CDR2 SASEGT. The CDR3 DNA sequence: TGTGCCAGCAGTCCCCGTTTCCAACTAAACACTGAAGCTTTCTTT. Translating gives CASSPRFQLNTEAFF.

The J gene is TRBJ2-7, the V gene TRBV6-9; D remains ambiguous. V was clipped by 3 bases and J by 7 bases, with 19 bases between them. This CDR3 spans 15 amino acids. Germline V lookup: CDR1 MNHGY, CDR2 SVAAGI. The DNA for the CDR3 is TGTGCCAGCAGTTACTCGAAAGGGTCCCAGAGAGAGCAGTACTTC. It encodes CASSYSKGSQREQYF.

This clonotype has a handful of counts. This rearrangement joins TRBV20-1 to TRBJ2-7, with TRBD1 identical over 7 bases. The V gene end was trimmed by 1 base and the J gene end by 7 bases; junction bases not matched to a gene: 7. The CDR3 consists of 13 residues. CDR1 is DFQATT and CDR2 is SNEGSKA in the germline V gene (reference sequence). Here the CDR3 DNA reads TGCAGTGCTAGAGCCCGACAGGGTTTTGAGCAGTACTTC. It translates to CSARARQGFEQYF.